Listed below are T cell receptor beta chains from one sample, sequenced in a study of response to subunit inactivated influenza vaccine. TCRdb analysed the RT-PCR reads with MiXCR anew, one entry per CDR3 protein. Among 400,000 to 550,000 distinct CDR3 sequences listed, about 25% were seen once. The starting material was CD4+ T cells sorted from PBMCs, obtained more than 4 days after vaccination. The receptors come from a man aged 45-65 years who received an inactivated influenza vaccine. Each CDR3 is given with its conserved first and last residue. D genes are given only for firm matches. Only part of the rows carry a size: once, few, many, or a class if the clone is expanded.

>TRBV12-3/TRBV12-4|TRBJ1-6|NA|NA
TGTGCCAGCAGTGCGGACAGTTTTAATTCACCCCTCCACTTT
CASSADSFNSPLHF
>TRBV6-1|TRBJ1-2|NA|few
TGTGCCAGCAGACCCGGACGAGGCTATGGCTACACCTTC
CASRPGRGYGYTF
>TRBV28|TRBJ1-2|TRBD1|NA
TGTGCCAGCAGTTCTGGACAGGGGCGGAACTATGGCTACACCTTC
CASSSGQGRNYGYTF
>TRBV6-2/TRBV6-3|TRBJ1-5|TRBD1|NA
TGTGCCAGCAGTTCGGACAGGGCGTATCAGCCCCAGCATTTT
CASSSDRAYQPQHF
>TRBV19|TRBJ2-7|TRBD1|NA
TGTGCCAGCACAAAGGGACAGGGGCCATACGAGCAGTACTTC
CASTKGQGPYEQYF
>TRBV12-3/TRBV12-4|TRBJ1-1|NA|once
TGCGCCAGCCCGGGCCCCATGAACACTGAAGCTTTCTTT
CASPGPMNTEAFF
>TRBV11-2|TRBJ2-2|TRBD1|NA
TGTGCCAGCAGCTTAATCTTTTCGGACAGGGACAACACCGGGGAGCTGTTTTTT
CASSLIFSDRDNTGELFF
>TRBV7-8|TRBJ1-3|NA|few
TGTGCCAGCAGCTTAGCTGCTTCCTCTGGAAACACCATATATTTT
CASSLAASSGNTIYF
>TRBV6-1|TRBJ1-4|TRBD1|NA
TGTGCCAGCAGTGGAACGGGACAGGGGGCGACTAATGAAAAACTGTTTTTT
CASSGTGQGATNEKLFF
>TRBV20-1|TRBJ1-1|NA|few
TGCAGTGCTCCGGACTTGAACACTGAAGCTTTCTTT
CSAPDLNTEAFF
>TRBV21-1|TRBJ2-7|NA|few
TGTGCCAGCAGCAAAGCCTCGGGAAAACCACCCGGCGAGCAGTACTTC
CASSKASGKPPGEQYF
>TRBV5-1|TRBJ1-1|NA|NA
TGCGCCAGCAGACCCGACAGCACTGAAGCTTTCTTT
CASRPDSTEAFF
>TRBV4-2|TRBJ2-1|NA|NA
TGTGCCAGCAGCCAGGCGGCCGGGTGGGGTTTAGACAATGAGCAGTTCTTC
CASSQAAGWGLDNEQFF
>TRBV20-1|TRBJ2-3|NA|few
TGCAGTGCTAGAGATTTAGGCAGGTCAAGTGATACGCAGTATTTT
CSARDLGRSSDTQYF
>TRBV7-9|TRBJ2-7|TRBD1|few
TGTGCCAGCAGCTCGCTTCCGACAGGGGGCTCTTACGAGCAGTACTTC
CASSSLPTGGSYEQYF
>TRBV12-3/TRBV12-4|TRBJ2-1|NA|NA
TGTGCCAGCTCCGTGGGGGCGTCCTACAATGAGCAGTTCTTC
CASSVGASYNEQFF
>TRBV7-2|TRBJ2-4|NA|few
TGTGCCAGCAGCCAAAGTACAGGGAACATTCAGTACTTC
CASSQSTGNIQYF
>TRBV20-1|TRBJ2-5|NA|NA
TGCAGTGCTAGTAAGGGTACCAGAGAGACCCAGTACTTC
CSASKGTRETQYF
>TRBV7-2|TRBJ2-7|NA|few
TGTGCCAGCAGCTTCCTCCAGGGTTCCTACGAGCAGTACTTC
CASSFLQGSYEQYF
>TRBV5-1|TRBJ2-1|NA|once
TGCGCCAGCAGTTGGCGGTCCGTAAATGAGCAGTTCTTC
CASSWRSVNEQFF
>TRBV7-2|TRBJ2-7|TRBD1|NA
TGTGCCAGCAGCTTAGAGGGACAGTGGTACGAGCAGTACTTC
CASSLEGQWYEQYF
>TRBV4-2|TRBJ1-4|NA|NA
TGTGCCAGCAGCCAAGGTCGGTCCGACGGCGAAAAACTGTTTTTT
CASSQGRSDGEKLFF
>TRBV5-1|TRBJ1-1|NA|many
TGCGCCAGCAGGGAAGAAACAGGAGCTTTCTTT
CASREETGAFF
>TRBV20-1|TRBJ2-1|TRBD2|NA
TGCAGTTGTGGGGGGGGTAATGAGCAGTTCTTC
CSCGGGNEQFF
>TRBV5-1|TRBJ1-1|TRBD1|NA
TGCGCCAGCAGCTTGGAACTTTTAGGACAGGGCAGTGAAGCTTTCTTT
CASSLELLGQGSEAFF
>TRBV20-1|TRBJ2-1|NA|few
TGCAGTGCTGACCCGGGACTTGGGGCCTACAATGAGCAGTTCTTC
CSADPGLGAYNEQFF
>TRBV29-1|TRBJ2-7|NA|few
TGCAGCGTTGCCCACAGGTATACCTACGAGCAGTACTTC
CSVAHRYTYEQYF
>TRBV11-2|TRBJ2-5|TRBD2|few
TGTGCCAGCAGCTTAGATTCCAGGAGCGGGACCCCCCTACGAGAGACCCAGTACTTC
CASSLDSRSGTPLRETQYF
>TRBV29-1|TRBJ1-2|NA|many
TGCAGCGTCCGGGTTGGCTCGCGGGGCTACACCTTC
CSVRVGSRGYTF
>TRBV5-6|TRBJ1-1|NA|few
TGTGCCAGCAGCTTGGTAGTCATCACCACTGAAGCTTTCTTT
CASSLVVITTEAFF
>TRBV30|TRBJ2-4|NA|NA
TGTGCCTGGAGCGAGGGCGTCGAAGCCAAAAACATTCAGTACTTC
CAWSEGVEAKNIQYF
>TRBV6-2/TRBV6-3|TRBJ2-2|NA|NA
TGTGCCAGCAGTCGGCGAACAGAGTCGAACACCGGGGAGCTGTTTTTT
CASSRRTESNTGELFF
>TRBV20-1|TRBJ1-1|NA|NA
TGCAGTGCTAAGTATGAGGTGGTTAAGGCTGAAGCTTTCTTT
CSAKYEVVKAEAFF
>TRBV7-9|TRBJ1-4|NA|NA
TGTGCCAGCGGGGAGGGGGTACCGGCAACTAATGAAAAACTGTTTTTT
CASGEGVPATNEKLFF
>TRBV28|TRBJ1-1|NA|NA
TGTGCCAGCAGGGTAAGGAACACTGAAGCTTTCTTT
CASRVRNTEAFF
>TRBV6-2/TRBV6-3|TRBJ2-1|TRBD1|few
TGTGCCAGCAGTTGGGGACAGGGGCTCTACAATGAGCAGTTCTTC
CASSWGQGLYNEQFF
>TRBV5-1|TRBJ2-3|NA|few
TGCGCCAGCAGCTTGGAGCGCGAATGGGACACGCAGTATTTT
CASSLEREWDTQYF
>TRBV6-2/TRBV6-3|TRBJ2-1|TRBD2|NA
TGTGCCAGCAGTTACTCGATACTAGCGGGAGGGGGTGAGCAGTTCTTC
CASSYSILAGGGEQFF
>TRBV2|TRBJ2-7|TRBD2|few
TGTGCCAGCGTACAGCGGGAGTCGACCTACGAGCAGTACTTC
CASVQRESTYEQYF
>TRBV25-1|TRBJ2-1|TRBD1|few
TGTGCCAGCACTGGACAGGGGGCTCTCTTTAGCAATGAGCAGTTCTTC
CASTGQGALFSNEQFF
>TRBV11-2|TRBJ2-7|TRBD1|many
TGTGCCAGCAGCTCTGCCGGGACAGGGGCCTACGAGCAGTACTTC
CASSSAGTGAYEQYF
>TRBV28|TRBJ2-1|NA|few
TGTGCCAGCAGTGGAGGTCTGGGGCAGTTCTTC
CASSGGLGQFF
>TRBV6-5|TRBJ1-5|NA|few
TGTGCCAGCAGTTACCCGCCCGGGACACCAAACAATCAGCCCCAGCATTTT
CASSYPPGTPNNQPQHF
>TRBV15|TRBJ2-7|TRBD2|NA
TGTGCCACCAGCAAGGCGGGGGATCGGTACGAGCAGTACTTC
CATSKAGDRYEQYF
>TRBV12-3/TRBV12-4|TRBJ2-2|NA|NA
TGTGCCAGCAGTTTAATAGTGGGCGGGGAGCTGTTTTTT
CASSLIVGGELFF